This T cell receptor beta chain is from a study of T cell repertoires in cytomegalovirus infection. The overall study: Public signatures in TCR beta pointed to CMV infection and matching HLA type.

This clonotype was found a few times. Its antigen is undetermined. Study-wide findings and caveats: The response measured ex vivo was dominated by TCR beta clonotypes (HLA-C-restricted and CMV-specific). Based on cumulative public TCR beta family frequency, carriers of CMV plus the relevant HLA were identified.

TCRdb re-derived calls from the reads in MiXCR, one entry per CDR3 protein. The sample records roughly 600,000 distinct CDR3 sequences, approximately 25% being singletons. Sequenced sample: CD8+ T cells from PBMCs. The TCR was taken from a human donor in good health (CMV status not recorded). Some clones in this sample may be carry-over from other donors' samples.

CDR3 coding DNA: TGTGCCAGCACCTCAGAGGGAGGCCGAAGCAGCACAGATACGCAGTATTTT. This encodes CASTSEGGRSSTDTQYF. The chain uses TRBV7-8 and TRBJ2-3; tentatively, D is TRBD2 (6 bases). The CDR3 is 17 amino acids. The germline gives CDR1 SGHVS, CDR2 FQNEAQ. V shed 7 bases and J shed 0 bases, with 20 bases lying between them.